This TCR beta chain was obtained from a study of T cell responses to AZD1222 COVID-19 vaccine. Clones were sequenced by immunoSEQ multiplex PCR, and TCRdb holds only the in-frame ones, with some missing. This sample yields approximately 75,000 clones, of which around nine tenths are seen a single time; around 18% belongs to the top ten. Study-wide results and limits: Spike-wide vaccine-associated CD4 TCRs dominated at 160-218 and 743-854. Nearly half of the spike-specific TCRs reportedly recognize variant regions that carry no mutations.

With respect to this clone: Its target is not known.

This sample comprised peripheral blood, obtained 28 days after the second AZD1222 dose. The source is an adult who received the AZD1222 COVID-19 vaccine.

The CDR3 DNA follows: TGCGCCAGCAGCTGGGGGACAGGGAACACTGAAGCTTTCTTT. It codes for CASSWGTGNTEAFF. V is TRBV5-1 and J is TRBJ1-1; 8 nucleotides align to TRBD1. Germline V gives CDR1 SGHRS, CDR2 YFSETQ. This CDR3 comprises 14 residues. V lost 3 bases and J lost 1; bases outside the gene matches: 2.